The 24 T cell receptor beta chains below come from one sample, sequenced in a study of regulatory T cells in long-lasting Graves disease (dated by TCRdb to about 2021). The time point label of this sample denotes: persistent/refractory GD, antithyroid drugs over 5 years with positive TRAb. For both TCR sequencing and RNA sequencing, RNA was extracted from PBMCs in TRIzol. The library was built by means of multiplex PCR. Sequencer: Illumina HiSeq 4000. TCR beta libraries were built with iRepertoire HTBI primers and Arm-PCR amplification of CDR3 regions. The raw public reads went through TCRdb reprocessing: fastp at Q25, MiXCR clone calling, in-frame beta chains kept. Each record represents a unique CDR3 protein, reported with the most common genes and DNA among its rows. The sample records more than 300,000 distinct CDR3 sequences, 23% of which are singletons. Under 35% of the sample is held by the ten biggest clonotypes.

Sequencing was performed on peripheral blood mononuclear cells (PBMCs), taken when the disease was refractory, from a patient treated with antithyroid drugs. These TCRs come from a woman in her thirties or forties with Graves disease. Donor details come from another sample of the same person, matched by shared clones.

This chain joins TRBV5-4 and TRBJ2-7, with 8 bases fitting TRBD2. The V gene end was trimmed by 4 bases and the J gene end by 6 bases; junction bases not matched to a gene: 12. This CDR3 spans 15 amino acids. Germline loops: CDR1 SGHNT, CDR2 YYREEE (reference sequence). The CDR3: CASSHEGTRGLEQYF. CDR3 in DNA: TGTGCCAGCAGCCACGAGGGGACTAGGGGCCTCGAGCAGTACTTC.

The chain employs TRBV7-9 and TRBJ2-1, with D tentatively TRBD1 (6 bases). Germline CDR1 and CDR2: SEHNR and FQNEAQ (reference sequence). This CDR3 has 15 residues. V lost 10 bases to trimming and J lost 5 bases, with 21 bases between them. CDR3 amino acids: CATLTGQGVDNEQFF. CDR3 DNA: TGTGCCACCCTGACAGGTCAAGGGGTAGACAATGAGCAGTTCTTC.

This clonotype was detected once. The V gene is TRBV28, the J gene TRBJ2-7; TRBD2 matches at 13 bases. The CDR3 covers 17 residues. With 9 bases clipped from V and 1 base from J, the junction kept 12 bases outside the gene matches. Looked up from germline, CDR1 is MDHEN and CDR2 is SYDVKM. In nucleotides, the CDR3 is TGTGCCAGAGGCACCGGGACTAGCGGGACCAATTCCTACGAGCAGTACTTC. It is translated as CARGTGTSGTNSYEQYF.

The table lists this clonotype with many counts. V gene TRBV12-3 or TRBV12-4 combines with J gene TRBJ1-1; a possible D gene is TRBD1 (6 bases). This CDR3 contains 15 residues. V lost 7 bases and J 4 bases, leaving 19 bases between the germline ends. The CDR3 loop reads CASTEVGGLGTEAFF. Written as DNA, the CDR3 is TGTGCCAGCACGGAGGTTGGGGGGCTCGGCACTGAAGCTTTCTTT.

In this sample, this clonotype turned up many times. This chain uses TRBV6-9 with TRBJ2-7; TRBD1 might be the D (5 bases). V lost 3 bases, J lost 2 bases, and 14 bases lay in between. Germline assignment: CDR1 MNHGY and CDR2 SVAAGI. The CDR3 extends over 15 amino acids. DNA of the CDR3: TGTGCCAGCAGTTACAATCCAGGGTGGGCCTACGAGCAGTACTTC. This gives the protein CASSYNPGWAYEQYF.

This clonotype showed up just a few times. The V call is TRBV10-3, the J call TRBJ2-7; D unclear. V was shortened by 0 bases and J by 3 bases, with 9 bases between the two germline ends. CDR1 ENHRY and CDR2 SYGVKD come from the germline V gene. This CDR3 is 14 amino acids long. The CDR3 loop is CAISESATNYEQYF. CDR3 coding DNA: TGTGCCATCAGTGAGTCCGCGACAAACTACGAGCAGTACTTC.

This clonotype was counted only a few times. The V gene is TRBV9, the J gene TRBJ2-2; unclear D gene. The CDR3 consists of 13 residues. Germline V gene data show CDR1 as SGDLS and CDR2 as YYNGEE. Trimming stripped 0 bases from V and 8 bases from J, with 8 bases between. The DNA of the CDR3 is TGTGCCAGCAGCGTAGTTCTGACGGGGGAGCTGTTTTTT. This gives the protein CASSVVLTGELFF.

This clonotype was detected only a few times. The CDR3 loop is CASSLDFAGNTIYF. Here the CDR3 DNA reads TGCGCCAGCAGCTTGGATTTCGCTGGAAACACCATATATTTT. The chain is built from TRBV5-1 and TRBJ1-3, with unresolved D. The ends were cut back, 0 bases at V and 2 bases at J, with 6 bases in the middle. Germline V gene lookup returns CDR1 SGHRS and CDR2 YFSETQ. This CDR3 has 14 residues.

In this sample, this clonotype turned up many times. The CDR3 nucleotides read TGTGCCAGCAGCCTTCCCCAAAGCTCCTACGAGCAGTACTTC. This translates into CASSLPQSSYEQYF. The rearrangement links TRBV28 to TRBJ2-7, with unresolved D. Germline V lookup: CDR1 MDHEN, CDR2 SYDVKM. V was cut by 6 bases and J by 0 bases, with 12 bases left in between. CDR3 size: 14 residues.

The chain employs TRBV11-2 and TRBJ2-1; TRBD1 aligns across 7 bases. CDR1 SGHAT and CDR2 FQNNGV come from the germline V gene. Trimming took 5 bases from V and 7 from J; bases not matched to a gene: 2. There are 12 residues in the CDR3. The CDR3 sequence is CASSTQGNEQFF. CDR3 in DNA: TGTGCCAGCAGCACACAGGGGAATGAGCAGTTCTTC.

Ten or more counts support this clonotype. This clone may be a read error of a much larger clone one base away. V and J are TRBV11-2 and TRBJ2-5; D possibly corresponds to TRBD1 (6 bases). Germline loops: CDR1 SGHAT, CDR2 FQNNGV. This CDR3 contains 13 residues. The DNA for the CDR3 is TGTGCCAGCAGCTTTGGACAGAAAGAGACCCAGCACTTC. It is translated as CASSFGQKETQHF.

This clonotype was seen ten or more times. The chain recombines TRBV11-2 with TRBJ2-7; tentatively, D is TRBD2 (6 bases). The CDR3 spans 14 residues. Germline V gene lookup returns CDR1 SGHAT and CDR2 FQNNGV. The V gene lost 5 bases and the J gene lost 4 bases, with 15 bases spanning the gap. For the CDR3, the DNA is TGTGCCAGCAGCCCGGGACTGGGTCTATACGAGCAGTACTTC. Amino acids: CASSPGLGLYEQYF.

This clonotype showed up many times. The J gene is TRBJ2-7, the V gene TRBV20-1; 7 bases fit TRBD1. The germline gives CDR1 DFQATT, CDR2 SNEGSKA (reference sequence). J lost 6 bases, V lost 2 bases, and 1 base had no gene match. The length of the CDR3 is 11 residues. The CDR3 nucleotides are TGCAGTGCTAGACGGACAGGCGAGCAGTACTTC. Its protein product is CSARRTGEQYF.

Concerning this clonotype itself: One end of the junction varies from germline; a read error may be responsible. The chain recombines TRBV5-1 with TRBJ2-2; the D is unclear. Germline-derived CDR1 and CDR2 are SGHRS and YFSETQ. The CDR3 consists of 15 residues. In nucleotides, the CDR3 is TGTGCCAGCAGCTTGGTTACAGTGAACACCGGGGAGCTGTTTTTT. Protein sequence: CASSLVTVNTGELFF.

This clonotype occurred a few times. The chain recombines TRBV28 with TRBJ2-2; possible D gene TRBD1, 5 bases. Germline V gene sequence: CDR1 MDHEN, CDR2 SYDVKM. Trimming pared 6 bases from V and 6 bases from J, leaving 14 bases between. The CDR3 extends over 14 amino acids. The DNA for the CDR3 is TGTGCCAGCAGGCAGAGACAGTTAGCCGGGGAGCTGTTTTTT. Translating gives CASRQRQLAGELFF.

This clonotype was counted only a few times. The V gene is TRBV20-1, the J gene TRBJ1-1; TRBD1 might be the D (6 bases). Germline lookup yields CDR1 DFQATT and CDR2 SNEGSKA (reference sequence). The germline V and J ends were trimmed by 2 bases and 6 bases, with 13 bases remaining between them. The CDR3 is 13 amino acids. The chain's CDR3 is CSARNTGSAEAFF. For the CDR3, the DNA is TGCAGTGCTAGAAATACAGGGAGCGCTGAAGCTTTCTTT.

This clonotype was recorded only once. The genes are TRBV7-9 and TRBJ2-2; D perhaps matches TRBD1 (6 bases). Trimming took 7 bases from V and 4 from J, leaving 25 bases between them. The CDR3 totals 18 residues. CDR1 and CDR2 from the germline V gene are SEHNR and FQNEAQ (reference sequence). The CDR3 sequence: CASTIKVFRGQTTGELFF. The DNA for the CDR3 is TGTGCCAGCACCATAAAGGTTTTCCGCGGACAGACCACCGGGGAGCTGTTTTTT.

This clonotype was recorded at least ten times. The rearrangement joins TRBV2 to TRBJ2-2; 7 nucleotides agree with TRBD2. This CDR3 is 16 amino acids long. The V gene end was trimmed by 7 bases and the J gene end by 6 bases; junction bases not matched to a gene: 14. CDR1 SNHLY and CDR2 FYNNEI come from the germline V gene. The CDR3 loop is CASKGTNLAGAGELFF. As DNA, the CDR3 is TGTGCCAGCAAAGGAACCAACCTCGCGGGGGCCGGGGAGCTGTTTTTT.

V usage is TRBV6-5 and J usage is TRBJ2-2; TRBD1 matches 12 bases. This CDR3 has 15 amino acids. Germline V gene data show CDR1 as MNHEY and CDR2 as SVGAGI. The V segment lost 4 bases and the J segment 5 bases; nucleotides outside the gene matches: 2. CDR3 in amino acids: CASSWDRGRTGELFF. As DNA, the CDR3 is TGTGCCAGCAGTTGGGACAGGGGGCGGACCGGGGAGCTGTTTTTT.

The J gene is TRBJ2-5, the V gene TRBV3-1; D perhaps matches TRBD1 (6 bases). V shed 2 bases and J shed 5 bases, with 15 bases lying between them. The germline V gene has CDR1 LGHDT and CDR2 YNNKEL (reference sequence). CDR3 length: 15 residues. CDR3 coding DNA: TGTGCCAGCAGCCAACCTACCAGGGGCGTGGAGACCCAGTACTTC. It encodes CASSQPTRGVETQYF.

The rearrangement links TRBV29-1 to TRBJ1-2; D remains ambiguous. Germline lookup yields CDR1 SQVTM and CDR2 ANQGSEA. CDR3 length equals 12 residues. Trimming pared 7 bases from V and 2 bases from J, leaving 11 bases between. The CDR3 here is CSAPDENYGYTF. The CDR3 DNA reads TGCAGCGCCCCGGACGAAAACTATGGCTACACCTTC.

CDR3 amino acids: CASSLTGVGEQYF. CDR3 DNA: TGCGCCAGCAGCTTGACGGGAGTGGGCGAGCAGTACTTC. The rearrangement joins TRBV5-1 to TRBJ2-7; possible D gene TRBD2, 6 bases. Between the trimmed V and J ends, which lost 1 base and 6 bases, there was a span of 11 bases. The germline V gene encodes CDR1 SGHRS and CDR2 YFSETQ. This CDR3 contains 13 residues.

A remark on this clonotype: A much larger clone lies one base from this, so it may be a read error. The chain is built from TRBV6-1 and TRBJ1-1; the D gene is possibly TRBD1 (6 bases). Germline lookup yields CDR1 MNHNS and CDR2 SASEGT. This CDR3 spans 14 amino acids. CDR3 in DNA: TGTGCCAGCACCCTACACAGGGCGAACACTGAAGCTTCCTTT. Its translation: CASTLHRANTEASF.

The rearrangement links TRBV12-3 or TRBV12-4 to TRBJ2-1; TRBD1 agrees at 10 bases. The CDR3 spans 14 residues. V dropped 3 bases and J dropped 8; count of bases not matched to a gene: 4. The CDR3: CASSFGDRGDEQFF. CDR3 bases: TGTGCCAGCAGTTTTGGGGACAGGGGCGATGAGCAGTTCTTC.